This T cell receptor beta chain was recovered during a study of cytomegalovirus exposure and HLA in healthy donors. Broader study findings: The tendency of first-cohort TCR clusters to co-occur in the 120 or so validation repertoires was identified by a subsequent analysis. The classifier was said to identify cytomegalovirus status with high specificity and sensitivity.

Repertoires were generated with immunoSEQ multiplex PCR, while TCRdb's copy carries only in-frame clones and drops some. Among 130,000 or so clones listed, 85% were seen once. Concerning this clone: The antigen remains unidentified.

The V and J ends lost 4 bases and 1 base respectively, with 17 bases between them. From germline, CDR1 is MNHNS and CDR2 SASEGT. This CDR3 comprises 17 residues. The V call is TRBV6-1, the J call TRBJ1-5; D may be TRBD1 (6 bases). The sequenced sample consisted of PBMCs. The clonotype comes from a woman in her 30s in good health and CMV-seronegative. Here the CDR3 reads CASSGDGGGRSNQPQHF. Here the CDR3 DNA reads TGTGCCAGCAGTGGGGATGGGGGGGGGCGAAGCAATCAGCCCCAGCATTTT.